This TCR beta chain stems from a study of CXCR3-negative and CXCR3-positive naive CD8 T cells. About the study: For each library, about 1.5 +/- 0.3 million TRB reads were obtained, about 135 million in total.

Findings and caveats of the study: When CXCR3-positive naive cells were set against CXCR3-negative naive cells, the former had more hydrophobic TRB CDR3s. Memory CD8+ cells showed much lower diversity, while both naive subsets displayed comparably high diversity.

Germline-derived CDR1 and CDR2 are PRHDT and FYEKMQ (reference sequence). The CDR3 loop spans 16 amino acids. In the case of this clonotype: What it binds is unknown.

The naive CD8+ gate required CD45RO-CCR7+CD27+CD95- phenotype. Researchers prepared the TRB cDNA libraries using 5' RACE with UMI labels. TCRdb re-analyzed the 5' RACE reads; it lists each CDR3 protein once, without DNA. This listing includes around 160,000 distinct CDR3 sequences. This sequence joins TRBV13 and TRBJ2-1; TCRdb proposes TRBD1, but this gene call is untestable without DNA. The sequenced sample consisted of naive CXCR3+ CD8+ T cells from blood. Subset meaning: CD45RO-CCR7+CD27+CD95- naive CD8+ T cells expressing CXCR3 (TNR3+). The sequence derives from a human donor in good health. Some clones in this sample may be carry-over from other donors' samples. This chain's CDR3 is CASSHSGDREVNEQFF.